The clone carrying this TCR beta chain occurred a few times. Its antigen is not known. PCR was performed using 60 Vbeta and 13 Jbeta primers. Under the authors' procedure: In a later analysis, around 10 million of some 80 million unique beta chains occurred in at least two donors. Sequencing was performed with immunoSEQ multiplex PCR; in TCRdb, only in-frame clones are kept and a portion is missing. That table furnishes V, J and clone size, whereas the DNA furnished D and trimming. This sample has 90,000 or so clones, with roughly 80% found just once. Germline values: CDR1 LNHDA, CDR2 SQIVND (reference sequence). The V gene lost 3 bases and the J gene lost 0 bases, with 18 bases spanning the gap. This CDR3 is built from 18 residues. The data originate from a study of cytomegalovirus exposure and HLA in healthy donors. Study-wide background: Earlier work reported 117 million unique TCR beta sequences from about 190 million T cells.

Study outcomes and limitations: Reports indicated that the classifier achieved high specificity and sensitivity in diagnosing cytomegalovirus status.

The source material was PBMCs. The gene calls are TRBV19 and TRBJ2-1; D is possibly TRBD1 (5 bases). This clonotype originated in a man aged 25-45 years in good health and CMV-seropositive. The chain's CDR3 is CASSIPPLGHSSYNEQFF. CDR3 DNA: TGTGCCAGTAGTATCCCACCCCTTGGACACAGCTCCTACAATGAGCAGTTCTTC.